This T cell receptor (beta chain) emerged from a study of cytomegalovirus exposure and HLA in healthy donors. The donors were part of the validation cohort, which consisted of some 120 subjects and was separate from the first cohort of several hundred subjects. Broader study findings: Cytomegalovirus association was listed for approximately 160 TCR beta chains. The dataset shows that most TCR sequences were rare, while some public TCRs occurred in many donors.

Of note for this clone: Its specificity is not known.

The assay was immunoSEQ multiplex PCR, and TCRdb's table has in-frame clones only and misses some. The data hold some 43,000 clones, with around nine tenths observed a single time. Germline CDR1 SEHNR, CDR2 FQNEAQ (reference sequence). V was shortened by 1 base and J by 1 base, with 10 bases between the two germline ends. The CDR3 is 15 amino acids. Specimen: PBMCs. The chain has TRBV7-9 and TRBJ2-5, with D hard to call. This sequence was found in a man aged 18 to 29 in good health and CMV-seronegative. The CDR3 region has the DNA TGTGCCAGCAGCTTAGTTGTGGCAGGCCAAGAGACCCAGTACTTC. Translated: CASSLVVAGQETQYF.